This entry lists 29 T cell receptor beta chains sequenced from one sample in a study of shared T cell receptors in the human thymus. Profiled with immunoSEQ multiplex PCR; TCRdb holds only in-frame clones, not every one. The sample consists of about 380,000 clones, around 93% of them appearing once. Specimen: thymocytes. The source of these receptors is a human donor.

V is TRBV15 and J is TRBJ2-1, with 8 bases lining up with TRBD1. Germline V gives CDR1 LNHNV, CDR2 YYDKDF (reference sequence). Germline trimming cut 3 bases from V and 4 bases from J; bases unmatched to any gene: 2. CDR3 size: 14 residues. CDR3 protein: CATSRDRVYNEQFF. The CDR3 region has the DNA TGTGCCACCAGCAGGGACAGGGTGTACAATGAGCAGTTCTTC.

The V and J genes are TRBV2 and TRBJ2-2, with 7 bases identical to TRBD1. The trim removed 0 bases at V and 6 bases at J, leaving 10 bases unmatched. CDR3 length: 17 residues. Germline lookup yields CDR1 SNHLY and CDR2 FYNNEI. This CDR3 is CASSEAPGDRAAGELFF. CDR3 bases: TGTGCCAGCAGTGAAGCCCCAGGAGACAGGGCGGCCGGGGAGCTGTTTTTT. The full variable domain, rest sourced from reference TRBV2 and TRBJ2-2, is EPEVTQTPSHQVTQMGQEVILRCVPISNHLYFYWYRQILGQKVEFLVSFYNNEISEKSEIFDDQFSVERPDGSNFTLKIRSTKLEDSAMYFCASSEAPGDRAAGELFFGEGSRLTVL.

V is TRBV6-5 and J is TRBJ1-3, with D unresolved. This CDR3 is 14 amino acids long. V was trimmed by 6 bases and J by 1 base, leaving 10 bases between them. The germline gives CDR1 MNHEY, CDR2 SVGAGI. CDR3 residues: CASSRRGSGNTIYF. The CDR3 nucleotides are TGTGCCAGCAGCCGACGCGGGTCTGGAAACACCATATATTTT.

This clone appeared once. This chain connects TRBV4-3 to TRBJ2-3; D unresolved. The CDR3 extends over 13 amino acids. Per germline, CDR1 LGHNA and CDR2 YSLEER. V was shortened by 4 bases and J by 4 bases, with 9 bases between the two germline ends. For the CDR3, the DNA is TGCGCCAGCAGCCCCCGAACGGCAGATACGCAGTATTTT. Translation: CASSPRTADTQYF.

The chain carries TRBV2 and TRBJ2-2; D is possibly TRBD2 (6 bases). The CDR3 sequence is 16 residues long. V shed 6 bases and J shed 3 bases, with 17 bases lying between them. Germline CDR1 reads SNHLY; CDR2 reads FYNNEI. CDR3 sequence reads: CASRGDFAPDTGELFF. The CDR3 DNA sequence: TGTGCCAGCAGGGGGGACTTTGCCCCAGACACCGGGGAGCTGTTTTTT.

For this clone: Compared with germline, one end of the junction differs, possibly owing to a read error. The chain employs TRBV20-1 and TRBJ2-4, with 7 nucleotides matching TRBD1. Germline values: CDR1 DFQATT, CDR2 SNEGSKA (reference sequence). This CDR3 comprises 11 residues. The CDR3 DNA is TGCAGTGCTGACTCTCCGAGACAGGGAGAGTTC. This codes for CSADSPRQGEF.

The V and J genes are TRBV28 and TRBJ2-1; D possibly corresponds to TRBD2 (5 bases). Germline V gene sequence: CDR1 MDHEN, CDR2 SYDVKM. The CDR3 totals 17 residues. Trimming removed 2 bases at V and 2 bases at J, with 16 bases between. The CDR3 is CASSLAPPGITYNEQFF. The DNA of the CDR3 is TGTGCCAGCAGTTTAGCCCCTCCGGGAATTACCTACAATGAGCAGTTCTTC.

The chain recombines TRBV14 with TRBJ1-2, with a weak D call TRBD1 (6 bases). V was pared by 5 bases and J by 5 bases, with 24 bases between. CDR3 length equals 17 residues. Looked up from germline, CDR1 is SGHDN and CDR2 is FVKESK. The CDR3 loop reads CASSRTTGSVRRYGYTF. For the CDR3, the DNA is TGTGCCAGCAGCAGAACGACAGGTAGTGTTCGTCGGTATGGCTACACCTTC.

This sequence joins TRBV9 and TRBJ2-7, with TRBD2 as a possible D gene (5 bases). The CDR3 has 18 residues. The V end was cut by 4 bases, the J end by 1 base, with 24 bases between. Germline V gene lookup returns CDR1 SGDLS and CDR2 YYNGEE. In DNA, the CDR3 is TGTGCCAGCAGCCCTAGACATCATCCTCTCGGGAATTCCTACGAGCAGTACTTC. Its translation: CASSPRHHPLGNSYEQYF. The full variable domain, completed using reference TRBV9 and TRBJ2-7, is DSGVTQTPKHLITATGQRVTLRCSPRSGDLSVYWYQQSLDQGLQFLIQYYNGEERAKGNILERFSAQQFPDLHSELNLSSLELGDSALYFCASSPRHHPLGNSYEQYFGPGTRLTVT.

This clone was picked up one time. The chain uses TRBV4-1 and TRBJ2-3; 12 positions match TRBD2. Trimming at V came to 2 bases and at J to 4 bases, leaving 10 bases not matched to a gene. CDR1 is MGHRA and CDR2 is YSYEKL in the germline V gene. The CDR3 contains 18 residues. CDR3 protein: CASSQRTSGISRADTQYF. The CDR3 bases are TGCGCCAGCAGCCAAAGGACTAGCGGGATAAGTAGGGCAGATACGCAGTATTTT.

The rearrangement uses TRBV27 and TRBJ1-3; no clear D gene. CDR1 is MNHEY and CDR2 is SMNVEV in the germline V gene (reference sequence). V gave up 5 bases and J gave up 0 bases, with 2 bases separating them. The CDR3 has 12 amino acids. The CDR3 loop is CASSDSGNTIYF. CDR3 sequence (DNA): TGTGCCAGCAGTGACTCTGGAAACACCATATATTTT.

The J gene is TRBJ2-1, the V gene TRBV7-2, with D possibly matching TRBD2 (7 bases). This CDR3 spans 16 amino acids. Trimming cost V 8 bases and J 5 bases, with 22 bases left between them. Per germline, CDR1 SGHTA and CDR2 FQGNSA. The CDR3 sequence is CASGNGRGGTDNEQFF. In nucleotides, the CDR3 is TGTGCCAGCGGCAATGGAAGGGGGGGAACTGACAATGAGCAGTTCTTC.

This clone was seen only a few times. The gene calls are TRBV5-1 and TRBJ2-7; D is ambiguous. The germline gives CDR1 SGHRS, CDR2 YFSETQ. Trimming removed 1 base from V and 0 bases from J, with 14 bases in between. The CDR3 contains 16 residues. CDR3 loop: CASSLIPRNSSYEQYF. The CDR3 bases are TGCGCCAGCAGCTTGATTCCGCGTAATAGCTCCTACGAGCAGTACTTC.

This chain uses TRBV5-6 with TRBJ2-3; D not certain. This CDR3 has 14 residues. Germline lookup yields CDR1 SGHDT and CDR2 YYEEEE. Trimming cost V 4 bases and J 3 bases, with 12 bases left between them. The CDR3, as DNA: TGTGCCAGCAGCCAATCCGCAGGTACAGATACGCAGTATTTT. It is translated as CASSQSAGTDTQYF.

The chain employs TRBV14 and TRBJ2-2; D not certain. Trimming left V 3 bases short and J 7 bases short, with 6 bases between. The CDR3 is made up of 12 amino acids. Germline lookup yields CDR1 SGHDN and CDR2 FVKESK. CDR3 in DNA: TGTGCCAGCAGCCACCACAGCGGGGAGCTGTTTTTT. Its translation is CASSHHSGELFF.

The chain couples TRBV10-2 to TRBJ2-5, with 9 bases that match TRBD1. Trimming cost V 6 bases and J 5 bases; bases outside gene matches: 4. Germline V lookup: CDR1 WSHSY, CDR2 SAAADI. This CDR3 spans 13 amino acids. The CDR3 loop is CASRQGARETQYF. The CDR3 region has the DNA TGCGCCAGCAGACAGGGGGCCCGTGAGACCCAGTACTTC.

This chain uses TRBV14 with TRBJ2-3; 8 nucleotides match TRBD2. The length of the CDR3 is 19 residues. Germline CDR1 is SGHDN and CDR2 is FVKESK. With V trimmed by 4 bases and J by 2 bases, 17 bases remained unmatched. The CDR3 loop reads CASSPFPLSKLADTDTQYF. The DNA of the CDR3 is TGTGCCAGCAGCCCATTCCCTCTCTCCAAACTAGCGGACACAGATACGCAGTATTTT.

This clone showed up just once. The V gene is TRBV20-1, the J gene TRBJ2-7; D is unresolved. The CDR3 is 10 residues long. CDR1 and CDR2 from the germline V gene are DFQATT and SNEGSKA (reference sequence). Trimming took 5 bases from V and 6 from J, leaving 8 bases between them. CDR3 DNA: TGCAGTGCTTCGACGCCCGAGCAGTACTTC. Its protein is CSASTPEQYF.

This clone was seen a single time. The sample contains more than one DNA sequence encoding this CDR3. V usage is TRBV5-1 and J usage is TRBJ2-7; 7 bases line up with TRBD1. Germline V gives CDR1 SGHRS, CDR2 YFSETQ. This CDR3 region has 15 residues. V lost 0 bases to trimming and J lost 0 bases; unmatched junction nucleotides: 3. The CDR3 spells CASSLGQGTSYEQYF. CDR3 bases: TGCGCCAGCAGCTTGGGACAGGGAACCTCCTACGAGCAGTACTTC. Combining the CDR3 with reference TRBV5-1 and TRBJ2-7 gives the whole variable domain KAGVTQTPRYLIKTRGQQVTLSCSPISGHRSVSWYQQTPGQGLQFLFEYFSETQRNKGNFPGRFSGRQFSNSRSEMNVSTLELGDSALYLCASSLGQGTSYEQYFGPGTRLTVT.

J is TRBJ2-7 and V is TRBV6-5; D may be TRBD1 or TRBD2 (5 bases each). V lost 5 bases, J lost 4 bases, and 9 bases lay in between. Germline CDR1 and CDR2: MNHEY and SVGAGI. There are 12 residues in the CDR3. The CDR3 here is CASSPGRYEQYF. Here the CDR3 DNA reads TGTGCCAGCAGTCCGGGACGTTACGAGCAGTACTTC.

The CDR3 loop reads CASSLYPKIRGNQPQHF. CDR3 bases: TGTGCCAGCAGTTTATACCCCAAAATTAGGGGCAATCAGCCCCAGCATTTT. The gene calls are TRBV28 and TRBJ1-5; D is undetermined. The CDR3 length is 17 residues. Germline values: CDR1 MDHEN, CDR2 SYDVKM. The V and J ends lost 1 base and 2 bases respectively, with 15 bases between them.

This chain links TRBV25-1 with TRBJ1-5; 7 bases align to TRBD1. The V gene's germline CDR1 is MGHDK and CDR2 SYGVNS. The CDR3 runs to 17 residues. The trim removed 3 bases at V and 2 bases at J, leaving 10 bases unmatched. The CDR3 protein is CASSESSTGAGNQPQHF. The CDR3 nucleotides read TGTGCCAGCAGTGAGTCCTCCACAGGGGCGGGCAATCAGCCCCAGCATTTT.

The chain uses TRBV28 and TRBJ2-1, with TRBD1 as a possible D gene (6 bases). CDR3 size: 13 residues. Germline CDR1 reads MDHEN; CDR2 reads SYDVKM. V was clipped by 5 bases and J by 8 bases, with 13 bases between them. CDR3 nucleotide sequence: TGTGCCAGCAGTCCCGCAGGGGTAGATGAGCAGTTCTTC. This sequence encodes CASSPAGVDEQFF.

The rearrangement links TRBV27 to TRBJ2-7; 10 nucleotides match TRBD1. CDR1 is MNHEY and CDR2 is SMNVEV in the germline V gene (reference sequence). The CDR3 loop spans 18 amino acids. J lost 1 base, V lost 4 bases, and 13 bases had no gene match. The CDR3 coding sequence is TGTGCCAGCAGTTCATATTTTCCCCGGGACAGGGGATCCTACGAGCAGTACTTC. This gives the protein CASSSYFPRDRGSYEQYF.

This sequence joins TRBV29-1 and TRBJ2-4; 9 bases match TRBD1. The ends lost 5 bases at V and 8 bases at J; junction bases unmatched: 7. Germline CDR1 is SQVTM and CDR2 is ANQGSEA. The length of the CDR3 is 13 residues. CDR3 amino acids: CSVLQGATDIQYF. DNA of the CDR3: TGCAGCGTTTTACAGGGGGCGACGGACATTCAGTACTTC.

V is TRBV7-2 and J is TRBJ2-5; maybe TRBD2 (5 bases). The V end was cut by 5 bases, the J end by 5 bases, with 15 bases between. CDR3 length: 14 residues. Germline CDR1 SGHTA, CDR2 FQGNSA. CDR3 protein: CASSPQRVGETQYF. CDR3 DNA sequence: TGTGCCAGCAGCCCGCAGAGGGTTGGGGAGACCCAGTACTTC.

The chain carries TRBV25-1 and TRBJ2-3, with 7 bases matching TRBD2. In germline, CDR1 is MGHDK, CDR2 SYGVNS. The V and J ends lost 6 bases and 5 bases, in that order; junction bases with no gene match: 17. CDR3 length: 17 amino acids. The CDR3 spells CASRTNSHAGAGDTQYF. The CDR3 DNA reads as TGTGCCAGCAGAACAAATTCCCATGCGGGAGCGGGAGATACGCAGTATTTT.

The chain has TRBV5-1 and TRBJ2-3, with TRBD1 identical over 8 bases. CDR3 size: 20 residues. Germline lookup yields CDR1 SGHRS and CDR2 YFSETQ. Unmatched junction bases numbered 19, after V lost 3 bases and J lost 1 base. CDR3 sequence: CASSCRDRLTGPPGTDTQYF. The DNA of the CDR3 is TGCGCCAGCAGCTGCCGGGACAGGCTTACGGGACCGCCTGGCACAGATACGCAGTATTTT.

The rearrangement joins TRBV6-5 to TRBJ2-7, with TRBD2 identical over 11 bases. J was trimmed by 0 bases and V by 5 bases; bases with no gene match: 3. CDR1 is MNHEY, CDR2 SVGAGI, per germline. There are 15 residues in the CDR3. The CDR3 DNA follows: TGTGCCAGCAGTCGACTAGCGGGGAGCTCCTACGAGCAGTACTTC. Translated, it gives CASSRLAGSSYEQYF.